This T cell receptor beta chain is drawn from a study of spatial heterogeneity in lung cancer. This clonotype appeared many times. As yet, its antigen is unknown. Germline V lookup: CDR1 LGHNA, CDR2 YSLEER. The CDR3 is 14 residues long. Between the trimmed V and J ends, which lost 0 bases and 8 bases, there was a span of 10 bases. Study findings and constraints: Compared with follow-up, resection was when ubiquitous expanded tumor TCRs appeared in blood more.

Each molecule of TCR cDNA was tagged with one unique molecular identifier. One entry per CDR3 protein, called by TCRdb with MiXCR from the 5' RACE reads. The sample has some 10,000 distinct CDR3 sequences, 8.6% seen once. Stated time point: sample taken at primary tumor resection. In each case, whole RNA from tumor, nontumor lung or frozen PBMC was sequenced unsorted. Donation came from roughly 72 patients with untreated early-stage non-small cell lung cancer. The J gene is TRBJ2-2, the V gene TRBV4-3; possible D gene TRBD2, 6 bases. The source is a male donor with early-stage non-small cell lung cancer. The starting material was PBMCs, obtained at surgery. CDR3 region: CASSQEQAGGELFF. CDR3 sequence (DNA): TGCGCCAGCAGCCAAGAACAGGCGGGAGGGGAGCTGTTTTTT.